The 5 T cell receptor beta chains given below trace back to one sample, sequenced in a study of blood T cell repertoires in COVID-19. The table came from immunoSEQ multiplex PCR; TCRdb's copy has only in-frame clones and leaves some out. The sample includes 30,000 to 40,000 clones, roughly 80% of them seen just once. The sample consisted of peripheral blood. Receptors were obtained from a man in his forties or fifties with acute or convalescent COVID-19.

The gene calls are TRBV10-3 and TRBJ2-1, with TRBD2 matching 8 bases. The CDR3 spans 13 residues. Germline CDR1 and CDR2: ENHRY and SYGVKD. The trim removed 6 bases at V and 5 bases at J, leaving 3 bases unmatched. The CDR3 nucleotides read TGTGCCATCAGGGGACTAGTGCACAATGAGCAGTTCTTC. Translated: CAIRGLVHNEQFF.

The chain combines TRBV29-1 with TRBJ2-7; D possibly corresponds to TRBD1 (6 bases). CDR1 is SQVTM and CDR2 is ANQGSEA in the germline V gene. The CDR3 has 12 residues. Trimming cost V 6 bases and J 2 bases, with 11 bases left between them. CDR3 DNA sequence: TGCAGCGTCCGGGACACTACCTACGAGCAGTACTTC. Encoded protein: CSVRDTTYEQYF.

V gene TRBV7-2 combines with J gene TRBJ2-7, with 9 bases matching TRBD1. Germline V lookup: CDR1 SGHTA, CDR2 FQGNSA. CDR3 size: 14 residues. V was clipped by 5 bases and J by 3 bases; unmatched bases: 5. The CDR3 DNA follows: TGTGCCAGCAGCGACAGGGGGAGGTTCTACGAGCAGTACTTC. This gives the protein CASSDRGRFYEQYF. The variable domain in full, with the rest retrieved from reference TRBV7-2 and TRBJ2-7, is GAGVSQSPSNKVTEKGKDVELRCDPISGHTALYWYRQSLGQGLEFLIYFQGNSAPDKSGLPSDRFSAERTGGSVSTLTIQRTQQEDSAVYLCASSDRGRFYEQYFGPGTRLTVT.

This clone was detected only once. This chain uses TRBV19 with TRBJ1-2, with D possibly TRBD1 on 5 matching bases. The CDR3 contains 15 residues. V gave up 2 bases and J gave up 4 bases, with 14 bases separating them. The germline V gene has CDR1 LNHDA and CDR2 SQIVND (reference sequence). The CDR3 reads CASSITQGFTYGYTF. The CDR3 DNA sequence: TGTGCCAGTAGTATAACCCAGGGATTTACCTATGGCTACACCTTC.

The chain links TRBV5-4 to TRBJ2-6; D is ambiguous. The CDR3 is 17 residues long. Trimming cost V 0 bases and J 0 bases, with 10 bases left between them. The V gene's germline CDR1 is SGHNT and CDR2 YYREEE (reference sequence). CDR3 coding DNA: TGTGCCAGCAGCTTGGCAGTTGCTAGCTCTGGGGCCAACGTCCTGACTTTC. Its translation is CASSLAVASSGANVLTF.